This T cell receptor beta chain was captured by sequencing in a study of cytomegalovirus exposure and HLA in healthy donors. Sequenced by immunoSEQ multiplex PCR; TCRdb stores in-frame clones only, minus some. The sample includes more than 200,000 clones, approximately 84% of them seen just once. V shed 1 base and J 5 bases; nucleotides not matched to a gene: 8. The germline gives CDR1 KGHSH, CDR2 LQKENI. This CDR3 region has 16 residues. The study, taken as a whole, reports: The study listed under 200 cytomegalovirus-associated TCR beta chains. The tendency of first-cohort TCR clusters to co-occur in the 120 or so validation repertoires was the finding of a later analysis. Across donors, most TCRs were seen rarely, yet some public ones were widespread.

Turning to this clone: The target antigen is unknown.

The origin of this receptor is a man between 18 and 29 years old in good health and CMV-seropositive. The rearrangement links TRBV18 to TRBJ1-2; 9 bases line up with TRBD1. The sample taken for sequencing was PBMCs. The CDR3 DNA reads as TGTGCCAGCTCACCACGTTCGACAGGGGGGAGGTATGGCTACACCTTC. Translating it yields CASSPRSTGGRYGYTF. Drawing the rest from reference TRBV18 and TRBJ1-2, the complete variable domain is NAGVMQNPRHLVRRRGQEARLRCSPMKGHSHVYWYRQLPEEGLKFMVYLQKENIIDESGMPKERFSAEFPKEGPSILRIQQVVRGDSAAYFCASSPRSTGGRYGYTFGSGTRLTVV.